A single sample gave rise to the 16 T cell receptor beta chains below, sequenced in a study of T cell repertoires in cytomegalovirus infection. TCRdb re-called the reads with MiXCR, one entry per CDR3 protein. The table has around 740,000 distinct CDR3 sequences, 35% to 45% seen once. The sequenced sample was PBMCs. The receptors were gathered from a human donor in good health (CMV status not recorded). Some clones in this sample may be carry-over from other donors' samples.

This clonotype was counted a few times. The V and J genes are TRBV6-1 and TRBJ1-1; D is possibly TRBD1 (5 bases). Trimming stripped 5 bases from V and 10 bases from J, with 20 bases between. The CDR3 runs 14 residues. Germline CDR1 reads MNHNS; CDR2 reads SASEGT. The CDR3 bases are TGTGCCAGCAGTTCCGTTAGGAGGGGCCAGGGAGCTTTCTTT. This codes for CASSSVRRGQGAFF.

V usage is TRBV19 and J usage is TRBJ1-2, with TRBD1 matching over 9 bases. The CDR3 contains 18 residues. V was pared by 4 bases and J by 0 bases, with 12 bases of the junction left unmatched. Germline values: CDR1 LNHDA, CDR2 SQIVND (reference sequence). The CDR3, as DNA: TGTGCCAGTAGTAGCTCGGACAGGGGACATATCACTAACTATGGCTACACCTTC. It codes for CASSSSDRGHITNYGYTF.

In its sample, this clonotype was seen a few times. This chain joins TRBV6-5 and TRBJ1-1; 9 bases are shared with TRBD1. The CDR3 is 12 amino acids. J lost 11 bases, V lost 6 bases, and 7 bases had no gene match. Germline CDR1 MNHEY, CDR2 SVGAGI. The CDR3 is CASRDRGLLAFF. The DNA for the CDR3 is TGTGCCAGCAGGGACAGGGGACTATTGGCTTTCTTT.

This chain joins TRBV19 and TRBJ1-5; no clear D. The CDR3 sequence is 15 residues long. The germline V gene encodes CDR1 LNHDA and CDR2 SQIVND (reference sequence). V gave up 5 bases and J gave up 0 bases, with 11 bases separating them. The CDR3 sequence: CASSFLGDSNQPQHF. For the CDR3, the DNA is TGTGCCAGTAGTTTCCTTGGAGATAGCAATCAGCCCCAGCATTTT.

This clonotype was counted a few times. The chain employs TRBV5-1 and TRBJ1-5, with TRBD1 identical over 9 bases. This CDR3 spans 18 amino acids. Unmatched junction bases numbered 10, after V lost 0 bases and J lost 3 bases. Germline CDR1 and CDR2: SGHRS and YFSETQ. The CDR3 DNA follows: TGCGCCAGCAGCTTGGTCCCGACAGGGGGTAATAACAATCAGCCCCAGCATTTT. As protein: CASSLVPTGGNNNQPQHF.

The J gene is TRBJ2-3, the V gene TRBV11-3; 14 bases align to TRBD2. V was clipped by 4 bases and J by 4 bases; unmatched bases: 4. The length of the CDR3 is 16 residues. Per the germline V gene, CDR1 is SGHNT and CDR2 is YENEEA. Written as DNA, the CDR3 is TGTGCCAGCAGCTCTGGACTAGCGGGAGGCCCAGATACGCAGTATTTT. This gives the protein CASSSGLAGGPDTQYF.

V and J are TRBV11-2 and TRBJ2-2; possibly TRBD1 for D (5 bases). V gave up 1 base and J gave up 3 bases, with 9 bases separating them. This CDR3 has 15 amino acids. From germline, CDR1 is SGHAT and CDR2 FQNNGV. The CDR3 region has the DNA TGTGCCAGCAGCTTAGGGGGCTCGGACACCGGGGAGCTGTTTTTT. Protein: CASSLGGSDTGELFF.

V and J are TRBV5-1 and TRBJ2-5; maybe TRBD2 (6 bases). The CDR3 length is 15 residues. V was clipped by 0 bases and J by 4 bases, with 13 bases between them. Germline CDR1 SGHRS, CDR2 YFSETQ. Here the CDR3 reads CASSLDGGWRETQYF. In DNA form, the CDR3 reads TGCGCCAGCAGCTTGGACGGGGGATGGCGAGAGACCCAGTACTTC.

This clonotype was seen a few times. This rearrangement joins TRBV2 to TRBJ2-3; D is unclear. CDR1 and CDR2 (germline): SNHLY, FYNNEI. The CDR3 runs 13 residues. V was pared by 7 bases and J by 1 base, with 9 bases between. The DNA for the CDR3 is TGTGCCAGCATTTCGCCTGGCACAGATACGCAGTATTTT. Its protein product is CASISPGTDTQYF. Together with reference TRBV2 and TRBJ2-3, the CDR3 gives the full variable domain: EPEVTQTPSHQVTQMGQEVILRCVPISNHLYFYWYRQILGQKVEFLVSFYNNEISEKSEIFDDQFSVERPDGSNFTLKIRSTKLEDSAMYFCASISPGTDTQYFGPGTRLTVL.

The rearrangement joins TRBV27 to TRBJ2-1; the match to TRBD1 covers 7 bases. This CDR3 is built from 14 residues. Losses at the gene ends were 5 bases for V and 5 bases for J; bases not matched to a gene: 6. CDR1 MNHEY and CDR2 SMNVEV come from the germline V gene (reference sequence). The CDR3 loop is CASSESQGNNEQFF. The CDR3 region has the DNA TGTGCCAGCAGTGAATCACAGGGGAACAATGAGCAGTTCTTC.

The rearrangement links TRBV5-6 to TRBJ2-1; D gene ambiguous. The V gene's germline CDR1 is SGHDT and CDR2 YYEEEE. The germline V and J ends were trimmed by 4 bases and 15 bases, with 17 bases remaining between them. This CDR3 is 12 amino acids long. In DNA, the CDR3 is TGTGCCAGCAGCGACCGCCCCGGCCGATTGTTCTTC. It specifies CASSDRPGRLFF. Full variable domain (rest looked up from reference TRBV5-6 and TRBJ2-1): DAGVTQSPTHLIKTRGQQVTLRCSPKSGHDTVSWYQQALGQGPQFIFQYYEEEERQRGNFPDRFSGHQFPNYSSELNVNALLLGDSALYLCASSDRPGRLFFGPGTRLTVL.

There are many counts of this clonotype. The chain carries TRBV6-4 and TRBJ2-3; no clear D gene. The CDR3 sequence is 12 residues long. CDR1 is MRHNA, CDR2 SNTAGT, per germline. Trimming took 3 bases from V and 1 from J, leaving 2 bases between them. The CDR3 nucleotides are TGTGCCAGCAGTGAGGGCACAGATACGCAGTATTTT. Translation gives CASSEGTDTQYF.

In this sample, this clonotype turned up many times. This chain connects TRBV7-2 to TRBJ1-4, with 8 bases that match TRBD1. CDR3 length: 16 residues. J was trimmed by 4 bases and V by 5 bases; bases with no gene match: 9. Per germline, CDR1 SGHTA and CDR2 FQGNSA. The CDR3 spells CASSGRTGRGNEKLFF. Written as DNA, the CDR3 is TGTGCCAGCAGCGGCCGGACAGGGCGGGGTAATGAAAAACTGTTTTTT. Combining the CDR3 with reference TRBV7-2 and TRBJ1-4 gives the whole variable domain GAGVSQSPSNKVTEKGKDVELRCDPISGHTALYWYRQSLGQGLEFLIYFQGNSAPDKSGLPSDRFSAERTGGSVSTLTIQRTQQEDSAVYLCASSGRTGRGNEKLFFGSGTQLSVL.

A note on this clonotype: An end of the junction differs from the germline gene, which may be a read error. The chain carries TRBV24-1 and TRBJ1-4; D may be TRBD1 (6 bases). CDR1 is KGHDR, CDR2 SFDVKD, per germline. The CDR3 covers 15 residues. Here the CDR3 reads CATSAPGRGDEKLFF. CDR3 nucleotides: TGTGCCACAAGTGCCCCCGGGAGGGGGGATGAAAAACTGTTTTTT.

This clonotype was counted between two and nine times. The rearrangement links TRBV2 to TRBJ2-2, with 8 bases aligning to TRBD2. This CDR3 is 15 amino acids long. The germline V gene encodes CDR1 SNHLY and CDR2 FYNNEI. Trimming cost V 6 bases and J 3 bases; bases outside gene matches: 6. The CDR3: CASRGREGYTGELFF. The CDR3, as DNA: TGTGCCAGCAGAGGACGGGAGGGGTACACCGGGGAGCTGTTTTTT.

In this sample, this clonotype turned up a few times. This chain joins TRBV7-6 and TRBJ1-3; 10 bases match TRBD1. This CDR3 contains 15 residues. Germline V gene sequence: CDR1 SGHVS, CDR2 FNYEAQ. The trim removed 3 bases at V and 3 bases at J, leaving 2 bases unmatched. Here the CDR3 reads CASSLTGGLGNTIYF. The CDR3 coding sequence is TGTGCCAGCAGCTTGACAGGGGGCCTTGGAAACACCATATATTTT.